This TCR beta chain was recorded in a study of a mutant IDH1 vaccine in newly diagnosed glioma. Overall study: During weeks 1, 3, 5, 7, 11, 15, 19 and 23, patients received eight vaccinations. Vaccines were first given 4-6 weeks after radiotherapy alone, or with temozolomide cycles. Patients' prior therapy spanned radiotherapy, temozolomide, or both; most underwent both.

Points on this clone: The antigen is unknown.

Here immunoSEQ multiplex PCR was the method, and the copy in TCRdb shows in-frame clones only, minus some. The sample has roughly 60,000 clones, 75% to 85% seen once; the top ten hold more than 5.5%. V was cut by 5 bases and J by 4 bases, with 8 bases left in between. Per the germline V gene, CDR1 is GTSNPN and CDR2 is SVGIG (reference sequence). The CDR3 is made up of 11 amino acids. As to time point: week 23, last vaccination. Mutant IDH1 20-mer peptide, at 300 ug, made up each vaccine dose, with topical imiquimod. The sequencing here drew on PBMCs, taken from a glioma patient whose treatment included an IDH1 peptide vaccine. The source of this sequence is a man aged 40-49 years with glioma. The chain has TRBV30 and TRBJ1-1; D gene ambiguous. Here the CDR3 reads CAWAGGTEAFF. DNA of the CDR3: TGTGCCTGGGCTGGAGGCACTGAAGCTTTCTTT.